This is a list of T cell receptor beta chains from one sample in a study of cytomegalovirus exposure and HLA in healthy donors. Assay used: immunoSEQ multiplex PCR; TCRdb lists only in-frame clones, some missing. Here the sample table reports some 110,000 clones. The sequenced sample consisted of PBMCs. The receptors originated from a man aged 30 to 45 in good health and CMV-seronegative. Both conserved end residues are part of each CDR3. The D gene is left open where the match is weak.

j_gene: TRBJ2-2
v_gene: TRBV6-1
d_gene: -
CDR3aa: CASNQADTGELFF
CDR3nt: TGTGCCAGCAACCAAGCGGACACCGGGGAGCTGTTTTTT

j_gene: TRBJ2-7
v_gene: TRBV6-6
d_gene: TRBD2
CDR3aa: CASSYPTSPLYEQYF
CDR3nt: TGTGCCAGCAGTTACCCGACTAGCCCCCTCTACGAGCAGTACTTC

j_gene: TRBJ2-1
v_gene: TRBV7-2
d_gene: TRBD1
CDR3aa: CASSWGQSNEQFF
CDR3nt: TGTGCCAGCAGCTGGGGACAGAGCAATGAGCAGTTCTTC

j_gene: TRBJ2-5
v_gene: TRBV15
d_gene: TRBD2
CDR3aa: CATSKNTAGVGETQYF
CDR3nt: TGTGCCACCAGCAAAAACACAGCGGGAGTGGGGGAGACCCAGTACTTC

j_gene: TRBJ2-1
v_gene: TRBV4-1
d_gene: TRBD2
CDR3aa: CASSTPPRGSDEQFF
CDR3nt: TGCGCCAGCAGCACACCCCCGCGGGGGTCAGATGAGCAGTTCTTC

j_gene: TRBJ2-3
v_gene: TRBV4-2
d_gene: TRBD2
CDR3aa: CASSQVPGLADTDTQYF
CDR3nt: TGTGCCAGCAGCCAAGTCCCGGGACTAGCGGACACAGATACGCAGTATTTT

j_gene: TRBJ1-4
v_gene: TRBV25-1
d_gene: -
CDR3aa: CASSDGRVGERLFF
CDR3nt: TGTGCCAGCAGTGACGGCAGGGTCGGTGAAAGACTGTTTTTT

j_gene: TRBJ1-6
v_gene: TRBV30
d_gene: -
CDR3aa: CAWTAGADNSPLHF
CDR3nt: TGTGCCTGGACAGCTGGGGCAGATAATTCACCCCTCCACTTT

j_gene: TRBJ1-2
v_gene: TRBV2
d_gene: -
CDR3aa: CASSERGKVYGYTF
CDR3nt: TGTGCCAGCAGTGAGCGGGGAAAGGTCTATGGCTACACCTTC

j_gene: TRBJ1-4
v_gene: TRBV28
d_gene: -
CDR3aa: CASSFGDRSEKLFF
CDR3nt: TGTGCCAGCAGTTTCGGTGACAGGAGCGAAAAACTGTTTTTT

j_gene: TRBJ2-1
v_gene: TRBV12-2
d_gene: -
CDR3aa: CASRLATVQREGYEQFF
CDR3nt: TGTGCAAGTCGCTTAGCTACGGTCCAGCGGGAGGGGTATGAGCAGTTCTTC

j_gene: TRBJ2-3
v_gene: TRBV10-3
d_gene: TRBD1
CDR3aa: CATSGQGAIDTQYF
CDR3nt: TGTGCCACCTCGGGGCAGGGGGCAATAGATACGCAGTATTTT

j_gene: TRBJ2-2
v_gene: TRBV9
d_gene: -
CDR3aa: CASSPGIAENTGELFF
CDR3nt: TGTGCCAGCAGCCCAGGTATAGCGGAGAACACCGGGGAGCTGTTTTTT

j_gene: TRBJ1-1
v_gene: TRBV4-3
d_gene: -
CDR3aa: CASRGPDTEAFF
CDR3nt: TGCGCCAGCAGGGGCCCCGACACTGAAGCTTTCTTT

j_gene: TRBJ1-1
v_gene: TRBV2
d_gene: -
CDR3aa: CASTSGPNTEAFF
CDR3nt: TGTGCCAGCACATCAGGGCCGAACACTGAAGCTTTCTTT

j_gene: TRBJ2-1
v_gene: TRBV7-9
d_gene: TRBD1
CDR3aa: CASSLGLTGKQSHEQFF
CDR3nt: TGTGCCAGCAGCTTAGGATTGACAGGGAAACAATCCCATGAGCAGTTCTTC

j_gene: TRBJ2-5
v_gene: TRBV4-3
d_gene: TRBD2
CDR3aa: CASSFTSEETQYF
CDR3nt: TGCGCCAGCAGCTTCACTAGCGAAGAGACCCAGTACTTC

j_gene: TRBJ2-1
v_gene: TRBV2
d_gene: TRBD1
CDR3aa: CASSHRDRRNNEQFF
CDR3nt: TGTGCCAGCAGCCACCGGGACAGGCGTAACAATGAGCAGTTCTTC

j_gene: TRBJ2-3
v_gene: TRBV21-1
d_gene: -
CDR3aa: CASISPLNRGTDTQYF
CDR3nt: TGTGCCAGCATCTCGCCCCTCAACCGGGGCACAGATACGCAGTATTTT

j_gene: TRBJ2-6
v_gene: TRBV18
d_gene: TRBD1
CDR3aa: CASSPDPGGRSGANVLTF
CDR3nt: TGTGCCAGCTCACCAGATCCAGGGGGCAGGTCTGGGGCCAACGTCCTGACTTTC

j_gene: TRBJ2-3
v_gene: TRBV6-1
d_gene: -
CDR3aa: CASRPTGIDTQYF
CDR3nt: TGTGCCAGCAGACCCACAGGGATAGATACGCAGTATTTT

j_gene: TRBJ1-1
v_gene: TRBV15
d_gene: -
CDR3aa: CATSRIQGEAFF
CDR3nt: TGTGCCACCAGCAGGATTCAGGGTGAAGCTTTCTTT

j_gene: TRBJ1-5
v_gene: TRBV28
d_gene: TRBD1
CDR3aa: CASSGSTGGWNQPQHF
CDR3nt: TGTGCCAGCAGCGGATCAACAGGGGGCTGGAATCAGCCCCAGCATTTT

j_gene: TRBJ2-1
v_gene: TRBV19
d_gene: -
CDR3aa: CASRATFDSYNEQFF
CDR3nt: TGTGCCAGTAGGGCGACATTTGATTCCTACAATGAGCAGTTCTTC

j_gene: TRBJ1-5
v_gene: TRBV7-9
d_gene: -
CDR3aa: CASSLGTGSQPQHF
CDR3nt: TGTGCCAGCAGCCTAGGAACAGGGAGTCAGCCCCAGCATTTT